These T cell receptor beta chains were read from a single sample in a study of blood T cell repertoires in COVID-19. Clones were sequenced by immunoSEQ multiplex PCR, and TCRdb holds only the in-frame ones, with some missing. The sample lists hundreds of thousands of clones, under 90% occurring once. Material: PBMCs or T cells enriched from blood (not recorded which). Receptors were obtained from a woman aged 25 to 39 who had recovered from COVID-19. Each CDR3 is given with its conserved first and last residue. The order of the fields is clone size, J gene, D gene, V gene, CDR3 DNA, CDR3 protein. A D gene is named only where the DNA matches it firmly. Some rows mark clone size as missing; the rest say once, few, many or name a class of expanded clone.

-,TRBJ2-7,TRBD2,TRBV28,TGTGCCAGCAGTTTACCTAGCGGGAGGCCCACCTCCTACGAGCAGTACTTC,CASSLPSGRPTSYEQYF
-,TRBJ2-6,TRBD1,TRBV28,TGTGCCAGCAGTTTCCCGGAAGGACAGGTTATCTCTGGGGCCAACGTCCTGACTTTC,CASSFPEGQVISGANVLTF
-,TRBJ1-2,TRBD1,TRBV5-4,TGTGCCAGCAGCCCTGCGGACAGGGTCTATGGCTACACCTTC,CASSPADRVYGYTF
-,TRBJ2-5,TRBD1,TRBV28,TGTGCCAGCAGTGAACTCCGGGACAGGGTACGAGAGACCCAGTACTTC,CASSELRDRVRETQYF
once,TRBJ2-7,-,TRBV6-6,TGTGCCAGCAGTTACAAACGGCGCAGGGAGGCGTACGAGCAGTACTTC,CASSYKRRREAYEQYF
-,TRBJ1-5,-,TRBV13,TGTGCCAGCAGCCTTTCGGGCAGGGGATATAGCAATCAGCCCCAGCATTTT,CASSLSGRGYSNQPQHF
once,TRBJ1-2,-,TRBV2,TGTGCCAGCAGTGTTAGTGGCACCACTGCTAGGGGGAACACCTTC,CASSVSGTTARGNTF
-,TRBJ2-5,-,TRBV28,TGTGCCAGCAGTTTCACCCGATACCGATCGGGGACCCAGTACTTC,CASSFTRYRSGTQYF
-,TRBJ2-7,-,TRBV11-2,TGTGCCAGCAGGTCCCCGAGGTCGAACCCCTACGAGCAGTACTTC,CASRSPRSNPYEQYF
-,TRBJ2-7,-,TRBV23-1,TGCGCCAGCAGTCAGAATAGTAACTACGAGCAGTACTTC,CASSQNSNYEQYF
-,TRBJ2-2,-,TRBV10-3,TGTGCCATCAGTTCACAGGGTAGGGACGGGGAGCTGTTTTTT,CAISSQGRDGELFF
-,TRBJ1-1,-,TRBV6-5,TGTGCCAGCAGTTACTGGGGGAGCGGGGACACTGAAGCTTTCTTT,CASSYWGSGDTEAFF
-,TRBJ2-7,-,TRBV19,TGTGCCAGTAGTATTAGCTCTAGTTTAGCCGTTTACGAGCAGTACTTC,CASSISSSLAVYEQYF
-,TRBJ2-3,TRBD1,TRBV27,TGTGCCAGCAGTTGGGGGACAGTATACACAGATACGCAGTATTTT,CASSWGTVYTDTQYF
-,TRBJ2-7,-,TRBV6-5,TGTGCCAGCAAAAGACAGGAACTATCCTACGAGCAGTACTTC,CASKRQELSYEQYF
-,TRBJ1-5,TRBD1,TRBV19,TGTGCCAGTAGTCCGTCCGGGACAGGGTTGAATCAGCCCCAGCATTTT,CASSPSGTGLNQPQHF
few,TRBJ2-7,TRBD2,TRBV9,TGTGCCAGCAGCGTAGCTTCGTCAGCGGGAGGTGTCTACGAGCAGTACTTC,CASSVASSAGGVYEQYF
few,TRBJ2-7,-,TRBV14,TGTGCCAGCAGCCCCATACTCTCCCACGAGCAGTACTTC,CASSPILSHEQYF
-,TRBJ2-4,-,TRBV21-1,TGTGCCAGCTGCCAAGGTCTGGCCAAAAACATTCAGTACTTC,CASCQGLAKNIQYF
-,TRBJ2-1,-,TRBV4-2,TGTGCCAGCAGCCAAGTCCAGGGGAATGAGCAGTTCTTC,CASSQVQGNEQFF
-,TRBJ1-2,-,TRBV11-2,TGTGCCAGCAGCTTAGTAGAAACGCGCCTATCCTTC,CASSLVETRLSF
-,TRBJ2-5,TRBD1,TRBV5-1,TGCGCCAGCAGCCTATCCATACTGACAGGGGAGGAGACCCAGTACTTC,CASSLSILTGEETQYF
-,TRBJ1-1,-,TRBV5-1,TGCGCCAGCAGCTTGGACCGGATTGGGGCTCACACTGAAGCTTTCTTT,CASSLDRIGAHTEAFF
-,TRBJ1-3,-,TRBV28,TGTGCCAGCAGTTTGGCAGGTTTAGGAAACACCATATATTTT,CASSLAGLGNTIYF
-,TRBJ2-3,-,TRBV5-1,TGCGCCAGCAGCTTGGGGGAGGGGGACGCAGATACGCAGTATTTT,CASSLGEGDADTQYF
-,TRBJ1-2,TRBD1,TRBV6-6,TGTGCCAGCAGTCCCTGGTTAGGTTCGACAATGGACAGGCAAGGCCACTATGGCTACACCTTC,CASSPWLGSTMDRQGHYGYTF
-,TRBJ1-5,-,TRBV18,TGTGCCAGTACAGGAAACAGCAATCAGCCCCAGCATTTT,CASTGNSNQPQHF
-,TRBJ2-2,TRBD1,TRBV18,TGTGCCAGCTCACCACAGGACAGGGGGAACACCGGGGAGCTGTTTTTT,CASSPQDRGNTGELFF
-,TRBJ2-1,TRBD1,TRBV20-1,TGCAGTGCTAGTCCTCTGGGACGGGACAGACTTTACAATGAGCAGTTCTTC,CSASPLGRDRLYNEQFF
-,TRBJ2-3,TRBD2,TRBV4-2,TGTGCCAGCAGCCAGCAGACTAGCGGGGGGGGAACCACAGATACGCAGTATTTT,CASSQQTSGGGTTDTQYF
-,TRBJ2-5,TRBD2,TRBV19,TGTGCCAGTAGGAGAGGTAGCGGGTCAGGGGAGACCCAGTACTTC,CASRRGSGSGETQYF
-,TRBJ2-7,-,TRBV25-1,TGTGCCAGTACCCATGGGGCAGGGGCCTCCTACGAGCAGTACTTC,CASTHGAGASYEQYF
-,TRBJ1-2,-,TRBV4-2,TGTGCCAGCAGCCAAACCTTTCCAGGGGACTATGGCTACACCTTC,CASSQTFPGDYGYTF
-,TRBJ2-7,TRBD1,TRBV5-6,TGTGCCAGCAGCCTAATAAACAGGGGGAACGAGCAGTACTTC,CASSLINRGNEQYF
-,TRBJ2-1,-,TRBV7-9,TGTGCCACCCCACTAAGCTCCTACAATGAGCAGTTCTTC,CATPLSSYNEQFF
-,TRBJ1-1,-,TRBV28,TGTGCCAGCAGTAGCTTACAGGCACTGAACACTGAAGCTTTCTTT,CASSSLQALNTEAFF
-,TRBJ1-1,-,TRBV15,TGTGCCACCAGCAGAGGTCGGGATTATGAAGCTTTCTTT,CATSRGRDYEAFF
-,TRBJ2-2,TRBD2,TRBV7-6,TGTGCCAGCAGCTACGAGAGCGGGAGGAAGGACACCGGGGAGCTGTTTTTT,CASSYESGRKDTGELFF
-,TRBJ1-1,TRBD1,TRBV6-5,TGTGCCAGCAATACAGGGGTTGAGGACACTGAAGCTTTCTTT,CASNTGVEDTEAFF
-,TRBJ2-7,TRBD1,TRBV27,TGTGCCAGAGGGGACAGGCCGGGCGAGCAGTACTTC,CARGDRPGEQYF